The clone carrying this TCR beta chain is medium-sized (0.01 to 0.1%) within its sample. Its antigen is unknown. The library targeted TCRbeta and was prepared with unique molecular identifiers. TCRdb independently ran MiXCR on the PCR reads; one entry per CDR3 protein. The table includes 97,000 or so distinct CDR3 sequences, approximately 5.4% detected once. This sample was included in a study of T-cell reconstitution after alpha-beta-depleted transplantation in children. General study results and limits: There were some patients whose high TCRbeta diversity at day 60 came from surviving recipient T cells and thymic progenitors. T-cell counts and diversity at one year post-transplant came mainly from newly produced T cells. By about two months after transplant, alpha-beta T cells reportedly arose from several hundred graft clones that had expanded.

The length of the CDR3 is 13 residues. Trimming took off 1 base at V and 8 bases at J, with 9 bases between the two ends. The germline CDR1 and CDR2 sequences are SEHNR and FQNEAQ (reference sequence). The chain employs TRBV7-9 and TRBJ2-1; D gene unclear. The TCR comes from a female patient aged 2-9 years who had a stem cell transplant for Fanconi anemia, so the T cells may come from the graft donor. The specimen comprised PBMCs, mostly from graft donor cells, sampled 60 days after TCRalphabeta/CD19-depleted stem cell transplant. DNA of the CDR3: TGTGCCAGCAGCTTAGATGGTGGAGATGAGCAGTTCTTC. It specifies CASSLDGGDEQFF.